Listed here are 19 T cell receptor beta chains from one sample, sequenced in a study of monozygotic twins with inflammatory bowel disease (dated by TCRdb to the late 2010s). The library relied on 5' RACE. The listed sequencing device is Illumina HiSeq 2500. TCRdb reprocessed the reads, reporting each CDR3 protein sequence once and no DNA. The sample table gives roughly 330,000 distinct CDR3 sequences. 2% to 2.5% of the sample rests with the top ten. The specimen was blood. Receptors were obtained from a human donor with ulcerative colitis or Crohn's disease, or a healthy co-twin of an affected twin (not recorded which).

The chain uses TRBV29-1 and TRBJ2-1; TCRdb proposes TRBD2, but this gene call is untestable without DNA. Germline V lookup: CDR1 SQVTM, CDR2 ANQGSEA. This CDR3 has 18 residues. CDR3 residues: CSVRTVGKREIHYNEQFF.

V usage is TRBV28 and J usage is TRBJ2-3. The CDR3 extends over 12 amino acids. CDR1 is MDHEN and CDR2 is SYDVKM in the germline V gene. The CDR3: CASSPTVMSLYF.

V and J are TRBV10-3 and TRBJ1-1. There are 20 residues in the CDR3. Germline values: CDR1 ENHRY, CDR2 SYGVKD. Here the CDR3 reads CAISGSSQGGGYRRNTEAFF.

The gene calls are TRBV23-1 and TRBJ2-5; the D call from TCRdb, TRBD1, cannot be confirmed without DNA. TRBV23-1 is known as an ORF, though its function is uncertain. The length of the CDR3 is 12 residues. The CDR3 spells CALGPVQETQYF.

This chain uses TRBV18 with TRBJ2-7; the TCRdb D gene call, TRBD1, has no DNA to confirm it. The CDR3 totals 15 residues. Germline V gene sequence: CDR1 KGHSH, CDR2 LQKENI. CDR3: CASSPIRQGENEQYF.

The CDR3 sequence is CASSKTREGGYTF. This chain uses TRBV14 with TRBJ1-2. CDR1 is SGHDN and CDR2 is FVKESK in the germline V gene. This CDR3 has 13 amino acids.

V usage is TRBV30 and J usage is TRBJ2-7. The CDR3 has 12 residues. CDR1 is GTSNPN, CDR2 SVGIG, per germline (reference sequence). CDR3 region: CAWSVIDYEQYF.

The chain recombines TRBV6-2 or TRBV6-3 with TRBJ2-1; TCRdb outputs TRBD1, but without DNA this stays unchecked. The length of the CDR3 is 14 residues. Germline V lookup: CDR1 MNHEY, CDR2 SVGEGT. CDR3 protein: CASSQRPQGDEQFF.

The chain joins TRBV27 to TRBJ1-1; TCRdb's assignment of TRBD1 cannot be checked, as there is no DNA. Germline-derived CDR1 and CDR2 are MNHEY and SMNVEV (reference sequence). This CDR3 is built from 15 residues. The CDR3 loop is CASSPGQGLGSEAFF.

The chain uses TRBV7-2 and TRBJ2-3; the D call of TRBD2 rests on TCRdb alone, since no DNA is present to check it. Germline V gene lookup returns CDR1 SGHTA and CDR2 FQGNSA. The CDR3 is made up of 15 amino acids. The CDR3 spells CASSFEVVGQDTRYF. Using reference TRBV7-2 and TRBJ2-3 for the parts outside the CDR3, the full variable domain is GAGVSQSPSNKVTEKGKDVELRCDPISGHTALYWYRQSLGQGLEFLIYFQGNSAPDKSGLPSDRFSAERTGGSVSTLTIQRTQQEDSAVYLCASSFEVVGQDTRYFGPGTRLTVL.

The chain recombines TRBV15 with TRBJ2-1; the D call of TRBD2 rests on TCRdb alone, since no DNA is present to check it. There are 13 residues in the CDR3. Germline V gene sequence: CDR1 LNHNV, CDR2 YYDKDF (reference sequence). The CDR3 sequence: CATSSPEAREQFF.

This sequence joins TRBV7-8 and TRBJ1-1; TCRdb lists TRBD1, though no DNA is available to test this call. The CDR3 loop spans 13 amino acids. Germline V gene data show CDR1 as SGHVS and CDR2 as FQNEAQ. The CDR3 loop reads CASSLTAQTEAFF.

The rearrangement uses TRBV11-2 and TRBJ2-1; TCRdb selects TRBD1, and the lack of DNA leaves this call unchecked. Looked up from germline, CDR1 is SGHAT and CDR2 is FQNNGV. The CDR3 covers 15 residues. CDR3 residues: CASSLGLGGYNEQFF.

The chain recombines TRBV4-3 with TRBJ1-4; the TCRdb call, TRBD1, lacks DNA for checking. Germline assignment: CDR1 LGHNA and CDR2 YSLEER. This CDR3 spans 16 amino acids. This chain's CDR3 is CASSQTTGTGAEKLFF.

The rearrangement uses TRBV29-1 and TRBJ2-7; TCRdb selects TRBD1, and the lack of DNA leaves this call unchecked. Germline CDR1 and CDR2: SQVTM and ANQGSEA. The CDR3 is 14 amino acids. This chain's CDR3 is CSVGQGGIYYEQYF.

This chain joins TRBV6-2 or TRBV6-3 and TRBJ1-5; the D call of TRBD1 rests on TCRdb alone, since no DNA is present to check it. Germline V lookup: CDR1 MNHEY, CDR2 SVGEGT. This CDR3 comprises 14 residues. The CDR3 protein is CASTPDSLRQPQHF.

CDR3 in amino acids: CALSKGGNYEQYF. The chain links TRBV10-3 to TRBJ2-7; TCRdb indicates TRBD1, and absent DNA this call remains unverified. CDR1 is ENHRY and CDR2 is SYGVKD in the germline V gene. There are 13 residues in the CDR3.

V and J are TRBV30 and TRBJ2-1; there is no DNA to check the TCRdb D call of TRBD2. The CDR3 has 15 amino acids. CDR1 is GTSNPN, CDR2 SVGIG, per germline (reference sequence). This CDR3 reads CAWSKASGGNNEQFF.

The V call is TRBV20-1, the J call TRBJ1-5; TCRdb designates TRBD1, a call that cannot be tested without DNA. There are 17 residues in the CDR3. Germline V gives CDR1 DFQATT, CDR2 SNEGSKA (reference sequence). The CDR3: CSARDWGDRGLNQPQHF.